Listed below are T cell receptor beta chains from one sample, sequenced in a study of blood T cell repertoires in COVID-19. Assay: immunoSEQ multiplex PCR; the TCRdb copy retains only in-frame clones and omits some. The table includes over 350,000 clones, approximately 89% detected once. The sample was PBMCs or T cells enriched from blood (not recorded which). Receptor source: a woman aged 40 to 50 who had been exposed to COVID-19. Both conserved end residues are trimmed from each CDR3.

>TRBJ1-2|TRBV30
AWNTGSYGYT
>TRBJ1-2|TRBV5-5
ASSSPGQGVYGYT
>TRBJ2-5|TRBV7-9
ASSPRLAGEETQY
>TRBJ1-4|TRBV5-1
ASSSGQITSNEKLF
>TRBJ1-2|TRBV2
ATQGAQLDGYT
>TRBJ1-3|TRBV19
ASSTPAGDSGNTIY
>TRBJ2-3|TRBV7-8
ASSPWTVTASTDTQY
>TRBJ2-1|TRBV7-2
ASSLARGGRGNEQF
>TRBJ1-2|TRBV7-2
ASSLQSGQGGYGYT
>TRBJ1-5|TRBV19
ASRTGERGQPQH
>TRBJ1-1|TRBV5-1
ASSDNRGTEAF
>TRBJ1-2|TRBV7-2
ASSPHRVNYGYT
>TRBJ1-1|TRBV19
ASSIGATGLNTEAF
>TRBJ2-2|TRBV5-1
ASSLVPSGKRAGELF
>TRBJ2-1|TRBV3-1/TRBV3-2
ASSQDLASSNEQF
>TRBJ2-3|TRBV24-1
ATSDPTRRTDTQY
>TRBJ2-6|TRBV2
ASMSGAGANVLT
>TRBJ1-4|TRBV19
ASKRDRGIGKLF
>TRBJ2-7|TRBV6-5
ASKESVADLYEQY
>TRBJ1-1|TRBV7-8
ASSLAKGRKNTEAF
>TRBJ2-5|TRBV29-1
SATGTLETQY
>TRBJ2-7|TRBV7-9
ASSLSQGAYEQY
>TRBJ1-1|TRBV6-5
AVPGQGNTEAF
>TRBJ1-2|TRBV7-9
ASSRTGGLYYGYT
>TRBJ1-5|TRBV7-9
ASSLESQGLDNQPQH
>TRBJ1-1|TRBV14
ASSQGRNTEAF